This T cell receptor beta chain originates from a study of T cell responses to AZD1222 COVID-19 vaccine. Second doses that came at about 4 or about 12 weeks were put together. V trimming: 5 bases; J trimming: 5 bases; junction bases outside the gene matches: 7. CDR1 is SGHAT, CDR2 FQNNGV, per germline. The CDR3 runs 14 residues. Sequenced by immunoSEQ multiplex PCR; TCRdb stores in-frame clones only, minus some. The sample gives about 120,000 clones, around 89% of which show up once; roughly 6.9% is in the top ten. This clonotype was obtained from an adult who received the AZD1222 COVID-19 vaccine. The sample consisted of peripheral blood, taken 28 days after the second AZD1222 dose. The chain is built from TRBV11-2 and TRBJ1-1; 8 bases are a match to TRBD1. The CDR3 coding sequence is TGTGCCAGCAGCCTACAGGGGGTTCGGACTGAAGCTTTCTTT. Translated: CASSLQGVRTEAFF.